The sequence of this TCR beta chain was determined in a study of coeliac disease. Only in-frame clones appear in the TCRdb table, and some are missing; sequencing was by immunoSEQ multiplex PCR. Of about 4,300 clones listed, roughly two thirds are singletons. Germline values: CDR1 SQVTM, CDR2 ANQGSEA. This CDR3 has 12 amino acids. V lost 3 bases and J 1 base, leaving 5 bases between the germline ends. This clonotype was sampled from a woman aged 70 to 79 with celiac disease. V gene TRBV29-1 combines with J gene TRBJ2-3; no reliable D call. The sequencing sample was made of lamina propria lymphocytes from the gut. For the CDR3, the DNA is TGCAGCGTTGAGTCGGGCACAGATACGCAGTATTTT. This sequence encodes CSVESGTDTQYF.